This T cell receptor (beta chain) was obtained from a study of cytomegalovirus exposure and HLA in healthy donors. In the study overall: When just under 400 donors were genotyped, approximately 81% of them were found to fall in the Caucasian-associated ancestry cluster. Broader study findings: For most TCR beta V segments, an earlier analysis put the productive rate at about 90% or about 30% of the time. The authors reported that TCR beta sequences could predict HLA-A and HLA-B alleles. These predictions were accurate for most subjects in the first cohort. The records held CMV serostatus as the only immune exposure information.

As regards this clone: The target antigen is unknown.

A multiplex PCR was run with 60 Vbeta primers and 13 Jbeta primers. Profiled with immunoSEQ multiplex PCR; TCRdb holds only in-frame clones, not every one. The table has 130,000 or so clones, roughly 80% seen once. Germline lookup yields CDR1 SGDLS and CDR2 YYNGEE. V shed 0 bases and J 8 bases; nucleotides not matched to a gene: 9. The CDR3 loop spans 15 amino acids. Sequencing was done on a sample of PBMCs. The origin of this receptor is a man between 18 and 29 years old in good health and CMV-seronegative. V and J are TRBV9 and TRBJ1-2, with 8 bases fitting TRBD1. The CDR3: CASSVDPTDRGGYTF. CDR3 bases: TGTGCCAGCAGCGTAGACCCAACTGACAGGGGCGGCTACACCTTC.